The 16 T cell receptor beta chains presented below share a single source sample, sequenced in a study of siplizumab effects on memory and regulatory T cells. Sequenced by immunoSEQ multiplex PCR; TCRdb stores in-frame clones only, minus some. The repertoire holds more than 45,000 clones, with about 97% as singletons. The sample consisted of naive CD4+ T cells sorted from blood. Receptors originate from a human donor in good health.

V and J are TRBV6-1 and TRBJ1-3; no clear D gene. Germline CDR1 and CDR2: MNHNS and SASEGT. The CDR3 runs 11 residues. V gave up 6 bases and J gave up 6 bases, with 6 bases separating them. CDR3 sequence: CASRVLNTIYF. In nucleotides, the CDR3 is TGTGCCAGCAGGGTTTTAAACACCATATATTTT.

This rearrangement joins TRBV5-1 to TRBJ2-1; TRBD2 aligns across 13 bases. CDR3 length: 16 amino acids. J was trimmed by 7 bases and V by 0 bases; bases with no gene match: 4. CDR1 and CDR2 (germline): SGHRS, YFSETQ. DNA for the CDR3: TGCGCCAGCAGCTTGGGGGGGACTAGCGGGATAAATGAGCAGTTCTTC. Its translation is CASSLGGTSGINEQFF.

The chain employs TRBV2 and TRBJ2-3; 11 bases agree with TRBD2. J lost 3 bases, V lost 6 bases, and 5 bases had no gene match. CDR3 length: 15 amino acids. Germline CDR1 is SNHLY and CDR2 is FYNNEI. CDR3 sequence: CASRGRTSGTDTQYF. Here the CDR3 DNA reads TGTGCCAGCAGAGGAAGGACTAGCGGGACAGATACGCAGTATTTT.

The chain joins TRBV19 to TRBJ1-3; unclear D gene. The ends were cut back, 4 bases at V and 0 bases at J, with 7 bases in the middle. The CDR3 loop spans 14 amino acids. CDR1 and CDR2 from the germline V gene are LNHDA and SQIVND (reference sequence). The CDR3 DNA follows: TGTGCCAGTAGTACTGTCGCCTCTGGAAACACCATATATTTT. As protein: CASSTVASGNTIYF.

V is TRBV30 and J is TRBJ2-1, with D maybe TRBD1 (5 bases). This CDR3 is built from 13 residues. Trimming took off 2 bases at V and 3 bases at J, with 8 bases between the two ends. Germline V lookup: CDR1 GTSNPN, CDR2 SVGIG (reference sequence). The CDR3 sequence: CAWSPDSYNEQFF. The CDR3 nucleotides are TGTGCCTGGAGTCCCGACAGCTACAATGAGCAGTTCTTC.

This chain connects TRBV2 to TRBJ1-2, with a possible D match to TRBD1 (5 bases). Germline CDR1 and CDR2: SNHLY and FYNNEI. This CDR3 comprises 14 residues. The V end was cut by 2 bases, the J end by 8 bases, with 15 bases between. The CDR3 coding sequence is TGTGCCAGCAGTGAACTGGGGCAGGGAGGAGGCTACACCTTC. It encodes CASSELGQGGGYTF.

The chain carries TRBV25-1 and TRBJ1-1, with D hard to call. The CDR3 extends over 16 amino acids. Between the trimmed V and J ends, which lost 0 bases and 2 bases, there was a span of 13 bases. The germline V gene has CDR1 MGHDK and CDR2 SYGVNS. CDR3: CASSEYPSGGNTEAFF. The CDR3 region has the DNA TGTGCCAGCAGTGAATATCCCTCGGGCGGTAACACTGAAGCTTTCTTT.

This clone came up once. This chain joins TRBV4-2 and TRBJ2-2; 7 bases are a match to TRBD1. V shed 4 bases and J 2 bases; nucleotides not matched to a gene: 4. The CDR3 has 15 amino acids. Germline V gene lookup returns CDR1 LGHNA and CDR2 YNFKEQ. CDR3 loop: CASSRTGVNTGELFF. The DNA of the CDR3 is TGTGCCAGCAGCCGTACAGGGGTCAACACCGGGGAGCTGTTTTTT.

The chain uses TRBV30 and TRBJ2-2; 8 bases align to TRBD2. The germline V gene encodes CDR1 GTSNPN and CDR2 SVGIG (reference sequence). The V segment lost 4 bases and the J segment 4 bases; nucleotides outside the gene matches: 8. The CDR3 has 15 amino acids. The DNA for the CDR3 is TGTGCCTGGATCGCGGGAGGAAGGGTCACCGGGGAGCTGTTTTTT. It is translated as CAWIAGGRVTGELFF.

This sequence joins TRBV4-1 and TRBJ1-5; no definite D call. Trimming left V 1 base short and J 2 bases short, with 15 bases between. The germline V gene encodes CDR1 MGHRA and CDR2 YSYEKL. There are 17 residues in the CDR3. Here the CDR3 DNA reads TGCGCCAGCAGCCAAGGAGAAGGACGGAGCCGCAATCAGCCCCAGCATTTT. Protein: CASSQGEGRSRNQPQHF.

J is TRBJ2-3 and V is TRBV7-9; 8 bases match TRBD1. The CDR3 is made up of 16 amino acids. Germline trimming cut 0 bases from V and 4 bases from J; bases unmatched to any gene: 6. CDR1 SEHNR and CDR2 FQNEAQ come from the germline V gene (reference sequence). In DNA, the CDR3 is TGTGCCAGCAGCTTAGCCTTCGGGACAGGTGCAGATACGCAGTATTTT. Its translation: CASSLAFGTGADTQYF. Complete variable domain (other parts from reference TRBV7-9 and TRBJ2-3): DTGVSQNPRHKITKRGQNVTFRCDPISEHNRLYWYRQTLGQGPEFLTYFQNEAQLEKSRLLSDRFSAERPKGSFSTLEIQRTEQGDSAMYLCASSLAFGTGADTQYFGPGTRLTVL.

This chain uses TRBV6-6 with TRBJ1-1; 9 bases map to TRBD1. The length of the CDR3 is 15 residues. V lost 6 bases and J lost 4; bases outside the gene matches: 9. CDR1 is MNHNY, CDR2 SVGAGI, per germline (reference sequence). The CDR3 region has the DNA TGTGCCAGCAGGAGACAGGGGGTAACGCTCACTGAAGCTTTCTTT. It yields the protein CASRRQGVTLTEAFF.

The chain joins TRBV27 to TRBJ1-3; 7 bases fit TRBD1. After removal of 0 bases from V and 3 bases from J, the junction contained 5 bases not matched to a gene. The germline V gene has CDR1 MNHEY and CDR2 SMNVEV (reference sequence). The CDR3 is made up of 16 amino acids. The CDR3 coding sequence is TGTGCCAGCAGTTTATCGAATACAGGGGATGGAAACACCATATATTTT. Protein product: CASSLSNTGDGNTIYF.

This chain connects TRBV25-1 to TRBJ1-1; TRBD1 is a possible D gene (6 bases). Trimming took off 1 base at V and 4 bases at J, with 13 bases between the two ends. The CDR3 runs to 15 residues. From germline, CDR1 is MGHDK and CDR2 SYGVNS. The chain's CDR3 is CASSESRGVFTEAFF. CDR3 bases: TGTGCCAGCAGTGAATCAAGGGGGGTTTTCACTGAAGCTTTCTTT.

The chain links TRBV20-1 to TRBJ2-7; D not resolved. Germline lookup yields CDR1 DFQATT and CDR2 SNEGSKA (reference sequence). The CDR3 sequence is 11 residues long. Trimming shortened V by 1 base and J by 4 bases, and 5 bases separated the two germline ends. The CDR3 region has the DNA TGCAGTGCTAGAGGCCGTTACGAGCAGTACTTC. This encodes CSARGRYEQYF.

The J gene is TRBJ2-2, the V gene TRBV11-2, with TRBD1 as a possible D gene (6 bases). Trimming stripped 3 bases from V and 7 bases from J, with 15 bases between. Germline V gives CDR1 SGHAT, CDR2 FQNNGV. This CDR3 is 15 amino acids long. The CDR3 bases are TGTGCCAGCAGCTTCTACAGGGCCCCGGGCGGGGAGCTGTTTTTT. Protein sequence: CASSFYRAPGGELFF.